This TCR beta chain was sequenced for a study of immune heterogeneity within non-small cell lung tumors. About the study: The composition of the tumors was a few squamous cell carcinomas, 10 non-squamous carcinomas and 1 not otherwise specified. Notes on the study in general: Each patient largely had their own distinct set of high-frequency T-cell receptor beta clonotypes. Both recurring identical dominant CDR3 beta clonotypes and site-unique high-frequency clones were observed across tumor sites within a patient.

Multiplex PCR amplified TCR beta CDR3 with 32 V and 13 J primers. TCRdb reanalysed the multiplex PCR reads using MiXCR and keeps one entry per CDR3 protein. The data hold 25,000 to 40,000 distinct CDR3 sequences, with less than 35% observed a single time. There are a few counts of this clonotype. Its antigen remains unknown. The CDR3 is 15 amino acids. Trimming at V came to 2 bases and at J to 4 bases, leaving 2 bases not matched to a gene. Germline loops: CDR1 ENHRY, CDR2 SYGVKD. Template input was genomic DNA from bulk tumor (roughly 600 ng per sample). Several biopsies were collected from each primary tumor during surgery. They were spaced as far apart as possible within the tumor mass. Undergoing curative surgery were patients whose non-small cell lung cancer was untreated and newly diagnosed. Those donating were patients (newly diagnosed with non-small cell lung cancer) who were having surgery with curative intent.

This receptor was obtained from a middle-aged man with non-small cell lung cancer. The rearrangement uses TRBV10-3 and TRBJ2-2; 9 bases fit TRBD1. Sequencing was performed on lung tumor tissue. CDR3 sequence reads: CAISEVTGGTGELFF. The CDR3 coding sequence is TGTGCCATCAGTGAGGTGACAGGGGGCACCGGGGAGCTGTTTTTT.